The present TCR beta chain was sequenced within a study of human T cells and chemical hapten exposure. Whole-study findings and limits: Donors, who had alopecia, may show an immune response that differs from healthy people's.

Stated time point: patch test 1, 2 weeks after DPC sensitization. Treatment described: therapeutic diphenylcyclopropenone sensitization with weekly scalp DPC. The authors extracted total RNA from unfractionated whole blood. V shed 5 bases and J shed 6 bases, with 13 bases lying between them. Germline V gene lookup returns CDR1 SGHAT and CDR2 FQNNGV. The CDR3 length is 13 residues. TCRdb fed the RACE reads into MiXCR, producing one record per CDR3 protein. The sample lists about 34,000 distinct CDR3 sequences, 5.5% to 7.5% occurring once. This clonotype was counted only a few times. What it recognizes is unknown.

The input for sequencing was whole blood, taken in connection with sensitization to the hapten diphenylcyclopropenone (DPC). The source of this sequence is a woman in her twenties or thirties with alopecia areata. Some clones in this sample may be carry-over from other donors' samples. The rearrangement uses TRBV11-2 and TRBJ1-2; D remains unclear. CDR3 sequence reads: CASSPRGTHGYTF. The CDR3 DNA sequence: TGTGCCAGCAGCCCCCGGGGTACGCATGGCTACACCTTC.